Each of the 10 T cell receptor beta chains below was sequenced from the same sample in a study of blood T cell repertoires in COVID-19. Repertoires were generated with immunoSEQ multiplex PCR, while TCRdb's copy carries only in-frame clones and drops some. The sample shows some 100,000 clones, 80% of them seen only once. Sequencing was done on a sample of peripheral blood. The receptors here all came from a man between 65 and 85 years old with active or convalescent COVID-19.

A remark on this clone: The same CDR3 arises from other DNA sequences in this sample as well. The chain is built from TRBV5-5 and TRBJ1-1; perhaps TRBD1 as D (6 bases). The V gene's germline CDR1 is SGHKS and CDR2 YYEKEE (reference sequence). This CDR3 is 14 amino acids long. Trimming cost V 4 bases and J 1 base, with 11 bases left between them. CDR3 DNA sequence: TGTGCCAGCAGCCCTACGACAGGGAACACTGAAGCTTTCTTT. This encodes CASSPTTGNTEAFF.

The chain joins TRBV5-4 to TRBJ1-1, with TRBD1 matching 7 bases. After removal of 4 bases from V and 8 bases from J, the junction contained 8 bases not matched to a gene. Germline CDR1 is SGHNT and CDR2 is YYREEE (reference sequence). This CDR3 has 13 residues. The CDR3 is CASSPQRDSEAFF. CDR3 sequence (DNA): TGTGCCAGCAGCCCCCAACGGGACAGCGAAGCTTTCTTT.

This clone was recorded a few times. The chain links TRBV6-2 or TRBV6-3 to TRBJ2-5; possibly TRBD2 for D (5 bases). The CDR3 length is 13 residues. The V end was cut by 0 bases, the J end by 7 bases, with 9 bases between. The germline CDR1 and CDR2 sequences are MNHEY and SVGEGT. For the CDR3, the DNA is TGTGCCAGCAGTTACTCTCCAAGCGGGACCCAGTACTTC. Translated: CASSYSPSGTQYF.

The V gene is TRBV18, the J gene TRBJ2-4; 9 bases match TRBD1. The CDR3 runs to 15 residues. The trim removed 3 bases at V and 5 bases at J, leaving 5 bases unmatched. Looked up from germline, CDR1 is KGHSH and CDR2 is LQKENI. The CDR3: CASSPRGQGQNIQYF. CDR3 DNA sequence: TGTGCCAGCTCACCTCGGGGACAGGGCCAAAACATTCAGTACTTC.

The CDR3 DNA sequence: TGTGCCAGCAGTTACCGCCCCCGGGGGGCAGGAGTAGTTGGCTACACCTTC. This codes for CASSYRPRGAGVVGYTF. This sequence joins TRBV6-2 or TRBV6-3 and TRBJ1-2, with D possibly TRBD1 on 6 matching bases. Germline CDR1 MNHEY, CDR2 SVGEGT. The CDR3 spans 17 residues. V was clipped by 2 bases and J by 7 bases, with 23 bases between them.

The chain joins TRBV6-5 to TRBJ1-2, with TRBD1 as a possible D gene (5 bases). In germline, CDR1 is MNHEY, CDR2 SVGAGI. V was shortened by 6 bases and J by 4 bases, with 18 bases between the two germline ends. The length of the CDR3 is 15 residues. The DNA of the CDR3 is TGTGCCAGCAGCGGTAACCGGAACACAGGCTATGGCTACACCTTC. Its translation is CASSGNRNTGYGYTF.

This clone occurred many times. The chain recombines TRBV7-9 with TRBJ2-1; 7 bases map to TRBD1. Trimming removed 5 bases from V and 4 bases from J; junction bases left unmatched: 11. The CDR3 totals 16 residues. Germline V gives CDR1 SEHNR, CDR2 FQNEAQ (reference sequence). The CDR3 is CASSPFTGTVYNEQFF. CDR3 bases: TGTGCCAGCAGCCCCTTCACCGGGACAGTATACAATGAGCAGTTCTTC.

There are a few counts of this clone. The V gene is TRBV5-4, the J gene TRBJ1-6; perhaps TRBD1 as D (6 bases). V dropped 1 base and J dropped 0 bases, with 11 bases sitting between them. The germline CDR1 and CDR2 sequences are SGHNT and YYREEE (reference sequence). The CDR3 length is 17 residues. The chain's CDR3 is CASSLFGGNSYNSPLHF. DNA of the CDR3: TGTGCCAGCAGCTTGTTTGGGGGCAACTCCTATAATTCACCCCTCCACTTT.

This chain connects TRBV2 to TRBJ1-1; D remains unclear. Per the germline V gene, CDR1 is SNHLY and CDR2 is FYNNEI. V was clipped by 2 bases and J by 4 bases, with 11 bases between them. CDR3 length: 14 amino acids. DNA for the CDR3: TGTGCCAGCAGTGAAAAGCACCGAGGCACTGAAGCTTTCTTT. Translating it yields CASSEKHRGTEAFF.

V is TRBV6-1 and J is TRBJ1-4; D is unresolved. Looked up from germline, CDR1 is MNHNS and CDR2 is SASEGT. The CDR3 runs to 15 residues. Trimming cost V 1 base and J 8 bases, with 14 bases left between them. The CDR3 region is CASSEGRPSGEKLFF. For the CDR3, the DNA is TGTGCCAGCAGTGAAGGAAGACCGAGCGGAGAAAAACTGTTTTTT.